The source of this T cell receptor (beta chain) is a study of T cells after posttransplantation cyclophosphamide (dated by TCRdb to 2016 to 2018). Regarding the study in general: Using TRB sequencing, the study followed how the T cell repertoire rebuilt after myeloablative bone marrow transplantation with posttransplantation cyclophosphamide given as GVHD prophylaxis. Because TRA and TRB clonality correlated tightly in roughly ten samples, later TCR analyses were limited to TRB. Samples from roughly 32 PTCy-treated patients, along with samples from some 15 of their related bone marrow donors, underwent antigen receptor sequencing. Public TRB sequences were queried against a database of over 3,600 sequences associated with responses to pathogens, tumor antigens, self-antigens and alloantigens. TRB sequencing was performed on blood from all 35 or so PTCy patients with 1-year posttransplant specimens. In 3 patients, TRB sequencing was also performed on up to 3 more blood samples taken 2 to 5.2 years after transplant, and in a handful of patients, pretransplant blood was also TRB-sequenced.

Related bone marrow donors provided peripheral blood samples on the day of marrow donation. Mononuclear cells from peripheral blood and bone marrow were separated by Ficoll-Hypaque density centrifugation and then cryopreserved. The paper's findings and limits, for the study overall: Donor-recipient similarity was low at 1-2 months but increased during the first year, and donor CD8+ memory clones often dominated later blood repertoires. Across fewer than 55 patients, TRB clonality was highly associated with recipient CMV seropositivity and CMV reactivation, and PTCy diversity was similar to diversity in CNI/methotrexate controls. The TRB repertoires of T cells infiltrating skin or GI tract showed only limited overlap with the TRB repertoires of T cells in blood.

This clone was observed at least ten times. Its target antigen remains unknown. Base qualities are missing; no much larger clone stands one base away. CDR1 and CDR2, looked up from the germline V gene (reference sequence), are MNHEY and SMNVEV. Counted from cysteine to phenylalanine, this CDR3 has 16 amino acids. Only the CDR3 DNA is retained, 48 bases long and in frame from the first base. Trimming removed 4 bases from V and 9 bases from J; the gene matches leave 16 bases unexplained. Genomic DNA was used for TRB sequencing, which was performed with the immunoSEQ assay at survey resolution or with the hsTCRB kit. Regarding the original processing steps: Initial read processing used immunoSEQ software, and repertoire analyses used the LymphoSeq R package. Clonality was computed as 1 minus normalized Shannon entropy; Gini coefficient was also calculated for each TRB dataset. Phenotypes of unsorted samples were inferred by mapping TRB sequences from sorted subsets of the recipient or donor onto the same recipient's unsorted samples. The table was pulled from immuneACCESS by TCRdb, which kept in-frame rearrangements only. Such tables lose some clones; where checked, under half of the loss comes from unresolved V genes, and the rest has no known cause. For V, J and clone size, that table is used; D and trimming come from the DNA. In this sample the table shows approximately 30,000 clones, and no singletons are among them. About 7% of the sample belongs to the ten largest clones.

The sample taken for sequencing was PBMCs. The sequence joins TRBV27 to TRBJ2-7, and TRBD2 matches 9 of the central bases. The receptor's source is a woman aged 50 to 65 in good health and a related stem cell transplant donor. The CDR3 protein is CASSSTLASGTRGQYF. The DNA is TGTGCCAGCAGTTCCACCCTCGCTAGCGGGACTCGAGGGCAGTACTTC.